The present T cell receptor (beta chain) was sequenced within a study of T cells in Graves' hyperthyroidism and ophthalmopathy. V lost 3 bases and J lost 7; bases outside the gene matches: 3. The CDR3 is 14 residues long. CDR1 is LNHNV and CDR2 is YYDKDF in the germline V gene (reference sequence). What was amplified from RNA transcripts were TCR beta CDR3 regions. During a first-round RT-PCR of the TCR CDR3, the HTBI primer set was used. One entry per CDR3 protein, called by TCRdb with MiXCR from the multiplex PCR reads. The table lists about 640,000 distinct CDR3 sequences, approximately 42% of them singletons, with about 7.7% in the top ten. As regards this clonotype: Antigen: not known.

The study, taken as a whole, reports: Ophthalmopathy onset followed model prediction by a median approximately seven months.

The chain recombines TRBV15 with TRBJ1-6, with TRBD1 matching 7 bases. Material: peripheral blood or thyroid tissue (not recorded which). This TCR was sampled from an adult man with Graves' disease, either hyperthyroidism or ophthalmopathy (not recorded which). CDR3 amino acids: CATSSLTGNSPLHF. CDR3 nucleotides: TGTGCCACCAGCAGTTTGACAGGGAATTCACCCCTCCACTTT.